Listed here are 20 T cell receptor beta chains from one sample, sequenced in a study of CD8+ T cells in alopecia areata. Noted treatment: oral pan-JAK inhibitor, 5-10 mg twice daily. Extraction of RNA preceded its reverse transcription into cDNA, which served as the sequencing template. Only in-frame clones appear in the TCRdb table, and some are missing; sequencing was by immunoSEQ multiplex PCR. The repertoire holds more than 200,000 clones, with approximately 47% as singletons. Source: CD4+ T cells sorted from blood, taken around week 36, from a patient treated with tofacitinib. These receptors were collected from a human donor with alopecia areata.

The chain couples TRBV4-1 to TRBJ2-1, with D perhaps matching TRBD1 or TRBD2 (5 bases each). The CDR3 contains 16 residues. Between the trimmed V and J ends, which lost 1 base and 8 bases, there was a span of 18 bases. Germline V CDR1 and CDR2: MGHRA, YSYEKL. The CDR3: CASSQGIEGRPYEQFF. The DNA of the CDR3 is TGCGCCAGCAGCCAAGGTATCGAGGGACGGCCTTATGAGCAGTTCTTC.

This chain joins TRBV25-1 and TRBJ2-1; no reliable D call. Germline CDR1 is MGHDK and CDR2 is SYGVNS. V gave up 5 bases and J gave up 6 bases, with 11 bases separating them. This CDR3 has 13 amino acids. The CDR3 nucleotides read TGTGCCAGCAGTCAGCCTGGACCCAATGAGCAGTTCTTC. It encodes CASSQPGPNEQFF.

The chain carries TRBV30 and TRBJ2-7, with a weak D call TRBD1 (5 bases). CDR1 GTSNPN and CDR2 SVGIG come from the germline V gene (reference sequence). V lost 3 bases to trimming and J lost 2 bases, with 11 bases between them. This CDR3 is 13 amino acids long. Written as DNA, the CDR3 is TGTGCCTGGAGCGCAGGGCTTACCTACGAGCAGTACTTC. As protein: CAWSAGLTYEQYF. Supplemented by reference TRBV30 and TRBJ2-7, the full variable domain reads SQTIHQWPATLVQPVGSPLSLECTVEGTSNPNLYWYRQAAGRGLQLLFYSVGIGQISSEVPQNLSASRPQDRQFILSSKKLLLSDSGFYLCAWSAGLTYEQYFGPGTRLTVT.

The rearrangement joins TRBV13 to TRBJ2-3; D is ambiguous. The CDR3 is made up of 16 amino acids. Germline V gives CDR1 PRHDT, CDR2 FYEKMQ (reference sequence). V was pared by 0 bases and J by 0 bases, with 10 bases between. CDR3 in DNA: TGTGCCAGCAGCTTAGGTCTTCATCCGAGCACAGATACGCAGTATTTT. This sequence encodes CASSLGLHPSTDTQYF.

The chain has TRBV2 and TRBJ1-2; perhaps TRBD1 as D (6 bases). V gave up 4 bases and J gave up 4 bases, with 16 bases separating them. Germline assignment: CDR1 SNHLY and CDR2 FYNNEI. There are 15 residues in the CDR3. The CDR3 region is CASSVEAGDPYGYTF. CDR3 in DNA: TGTGCCAGCAGTGTGGAGGCAGGGGATCCCTATGGCTACACCTTC. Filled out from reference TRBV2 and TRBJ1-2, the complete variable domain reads EPEVTQTPSHQVTQMGQEVILRCVPISNHLYFYWYRQILGQKVEFLVSFYNNEISEKSEIFDDQFSVERPDGSNFTLKIRSTKLEDSAMYFCASSVEAGDPYGYTFGSGTRLTVV.

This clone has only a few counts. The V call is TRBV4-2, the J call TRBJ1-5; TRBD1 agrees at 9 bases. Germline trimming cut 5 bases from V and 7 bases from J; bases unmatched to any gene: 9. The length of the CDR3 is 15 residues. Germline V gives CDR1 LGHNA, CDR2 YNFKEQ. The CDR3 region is CASSFRTGEVQPQHF. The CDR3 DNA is TGTGCCAGCAGCTTTCGGACAGGGGAGGTCCAGCCCCAGCATTTT.

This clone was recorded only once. The CDR3: CAWSVLGGYEQFF. In nucleotides, the CDR3 is TGTGCCTGGAGTGTATTGGGGGGCTATGAGCAGTTCTTC. The chain joins TRBV30 to TRBJ2-1, with D perhaps given as TRBD1 or TRBD2 (6 bases each). Germline assignment: CDR1 GTSNPN and CDR2 SVGIG (reference sequence). Trimming stripped 0 bases from V and 8 bases from J, with 11 bases between. This CDR3 has 13 residues.

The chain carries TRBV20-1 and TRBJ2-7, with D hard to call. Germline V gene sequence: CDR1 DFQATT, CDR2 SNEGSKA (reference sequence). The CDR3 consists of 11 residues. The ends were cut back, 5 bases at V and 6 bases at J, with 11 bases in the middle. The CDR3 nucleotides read TGCAGTGCTGGATCGTCTCTCGAGCAGTACTTC. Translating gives CSAGSSLEQYF.

The CDR3 DNA reads as TGTGCCAGCAGCGTCCAGGGACAGTCCCACACTGAAGCTTTCTTT. Encoded protein: CASSVQGQSHTEAFF. This rearrangement joins TRBV7-2 to TRBJ1-1; 7 positions match TRBD1. This CDR3 spans 15 amino acids. J lost 3 bases, V lost 5 bases, and 9 bases had no gene match. Germline V lookup: CDR1 SGHTA, CDR2 FQGNSA.

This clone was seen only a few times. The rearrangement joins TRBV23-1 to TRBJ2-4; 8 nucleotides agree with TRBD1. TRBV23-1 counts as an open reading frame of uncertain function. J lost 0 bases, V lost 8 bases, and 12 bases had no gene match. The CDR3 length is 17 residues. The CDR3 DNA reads TGCGCCAGCCGGGCAGGACAGGGATTAGTAGCCAAAAACATTCAGTACTTC. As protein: CASRAGQGLVAKNIQYF.

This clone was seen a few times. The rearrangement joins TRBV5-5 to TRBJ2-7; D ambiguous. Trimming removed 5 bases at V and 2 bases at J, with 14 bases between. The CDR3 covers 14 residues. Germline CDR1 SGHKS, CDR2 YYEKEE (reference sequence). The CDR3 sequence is CASRPTYKTYEQYF. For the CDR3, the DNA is TGTGCCAGCAGACCCACCTACAAGACCTACGAGCAGTACTTC.

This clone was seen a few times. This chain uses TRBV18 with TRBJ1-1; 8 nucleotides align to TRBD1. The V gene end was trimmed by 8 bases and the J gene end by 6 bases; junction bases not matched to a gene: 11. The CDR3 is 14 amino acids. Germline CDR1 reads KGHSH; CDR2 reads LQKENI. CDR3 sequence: CASIEQQGAPEAFF. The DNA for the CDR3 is TGTGCCAGCATAGAACAGCAGGGGGCTCCTGAAGCTTTCTTT.

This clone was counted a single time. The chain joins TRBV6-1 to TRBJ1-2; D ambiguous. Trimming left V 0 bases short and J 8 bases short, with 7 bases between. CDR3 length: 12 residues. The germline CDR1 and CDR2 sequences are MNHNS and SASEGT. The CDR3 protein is CASSEARGGYTF. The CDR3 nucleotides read TGTGCCAGCAGTGAAGCGCGAGGGGGCTACACCTTC.

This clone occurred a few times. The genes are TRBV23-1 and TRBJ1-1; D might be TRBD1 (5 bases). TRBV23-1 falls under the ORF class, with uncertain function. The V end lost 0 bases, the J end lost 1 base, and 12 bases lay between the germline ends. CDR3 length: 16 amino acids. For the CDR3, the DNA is TGCGCCAGCAGTCAATCGTCCGGGACGGCGAACACTGAAGCTTTCTTT. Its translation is CASSQSSGTANTEAFF.

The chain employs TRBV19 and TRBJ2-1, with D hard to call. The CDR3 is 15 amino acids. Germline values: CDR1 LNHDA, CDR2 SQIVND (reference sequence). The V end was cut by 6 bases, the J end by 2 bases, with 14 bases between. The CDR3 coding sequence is TGTGCCAGTAGGACCGTTGGCGGTGCCTACAATGAGCAGTTCTTC. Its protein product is CASRTVGGAYNEQFF.

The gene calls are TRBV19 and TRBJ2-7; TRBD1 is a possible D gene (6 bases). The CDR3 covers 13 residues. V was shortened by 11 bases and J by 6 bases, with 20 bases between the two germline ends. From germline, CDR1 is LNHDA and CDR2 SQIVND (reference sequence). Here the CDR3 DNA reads TGTGCCGTAAGGGGACATAGCCTAAGCGAGCAGTACTTC. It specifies CAVRGHSLSEQYF.

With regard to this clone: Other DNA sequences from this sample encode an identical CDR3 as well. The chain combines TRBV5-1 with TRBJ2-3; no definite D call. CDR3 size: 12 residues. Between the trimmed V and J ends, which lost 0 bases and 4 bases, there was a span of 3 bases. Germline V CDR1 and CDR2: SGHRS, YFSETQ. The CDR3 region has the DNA TGCGCCAGCAGCTTGGTAGCAGATACGCAGTATTTT. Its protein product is CASSLVADTQYF.

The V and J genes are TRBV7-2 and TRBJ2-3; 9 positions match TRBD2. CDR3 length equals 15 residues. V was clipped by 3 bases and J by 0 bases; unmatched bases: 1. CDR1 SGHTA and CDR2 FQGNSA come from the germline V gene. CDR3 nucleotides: TGTGCCAGCAGCTTTACTAGCGGGAGCACAGATACGCAGTATTTT. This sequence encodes CASSFTSGSTDTQYF.

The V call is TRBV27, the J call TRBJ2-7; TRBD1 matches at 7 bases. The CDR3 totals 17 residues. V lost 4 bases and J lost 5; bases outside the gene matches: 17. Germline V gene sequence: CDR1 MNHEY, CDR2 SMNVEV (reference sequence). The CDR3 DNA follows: TGTGCCAGCAGTTCCCGACCACAGACAGGGATGATACACGAGCAGTACTTC. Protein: CASSSRPQTGMIHEQYF.

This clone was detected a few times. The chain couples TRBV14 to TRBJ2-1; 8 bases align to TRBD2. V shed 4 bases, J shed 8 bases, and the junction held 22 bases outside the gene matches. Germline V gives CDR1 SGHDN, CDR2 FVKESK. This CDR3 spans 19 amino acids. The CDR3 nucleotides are TGTGCCAGCAGCCCCCACCGCGGGGCTAGCGGGCGGGCGGGCCATGAGCAGTTCTTC. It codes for CASSPHRGASGRAGHEQFF.